This TCR beta chain was sequenced for a study of human T cells and chemical hapten exposure. Whole-study results and caveats: In comparison with controls, expanded TCRs gave rise to a significantly larger number of large CDR3 similarity clusters. High-frequency TCRs, those above 1 in 1000, stayed the same after DPC sensitization.

Time point specified: patch test 3, about 24 weeks after DPC sensitization. Sample treatment: therapeutic diphenylcyclopropenone sensitization with weekly scalp DPC. The authors' processing: Per sample, the median was approximately 100,000 TCRs, with values from about 22,000 to 700,000. TCRdb re-called the RACE reads through MiXCR, storing one row per CDR3 protein. The V and J calls shown here were made by TCRdb, not taken from the authors' results. The sample shows over 75,000 distinct CDR3 sequences, approximately 11% of them seen only once. This clonotype came up many times. Its antigen is not known. The CDR3 totals 15 residues. Trimming took off 6 bases at V and 2 bases at J, with 16 bases between the two ends. Per the germline V gene, CDR1 is WSHSY and CDR2 is SAAADI.

Here the sequenced sample was whole blood, taken in connection with sensitization to the hapten diphenylcyclopropenone (DPC). The source is a woman between 25 and 40 years old with alopecia areata. Some clones in this sample may be carry-over from other donors' samples. This chain connects TRBV10-2 to TRBJ1-1; D may be TRBD1 (5 bases). The CDR3 nucleotides are TGCGCCAGCAGGGACCGGCGGACACACAACACTGAAGCTTTCTTT. Its translation is CASRDRRTHNTEAFF.